One and the same sample provided the 25 T cell receptor beta chains below, sequenced in a study of T cell responses to AZD1222 COVID-19 vaccine. The repertoire was sequenced with immunoSEQ multiplex PCR; TCRdb's copy has only in-frame clones and lacks some. This sample has about 97,000 clones, with 88% found just once. Sequenced material: peripheral blood, taken on day 0 of AZD1222 vaccination. These receptors were obtained from an adult in good health.

The chain links TRBV4-3 to TRBJ2-3; tentative D call: TRBD2 (6 bases). The CDR3 has 16 amino acids. V gave up 1 base and J gave up 4 bases, with 15 bases separating them. Germline CDR1 is LGHNA and CDR2 is YSLEER. This chain's CDR3 is CASSQVRGTGPDTQYF. Here the CDR3 DNA reads TGCGCCAGCAGCCAAGTACGGGGGACGGGACCAGATACGCAGTATTTT.

This clone was seen once. The chain links TRBV3-1 (or the pseudogene TRBV3-2) to TRBJ2-3; a weak D match, TRBD2 (5 bases). Germline loops: CDR1 LGHDT, CDR2 YNNKEL (reference sequence). V was trimmed by 2 bases and J by 10 bases, leaving 13 bases between them. The CDR3 extends over 13 amino acids. The CDR3 sequence is CASSQHVASAQYF. In DNA, the CDR3 is TGTGCCAGCAGCCAACACGTAGCGTCAGCGCAGTATTTT.

V is TRBV10-2 and J is TRBJ1-2; D ambiguous. The CDR3 extends over 15 amino acids. V gave up 0 bases and J gave up 5 bases, with 13 bases separating them. Germline CDR1 WSHSY, CDR2 SAAADI. The CDR3 sequence: CASSESRAGQYGYTF. The CDR3 coding sequence is TGCGCCAGCAGTGAGTCGCGGGCAGGCCAATATGGCTACACCTTC.

The chain uses TRBV18 and TRBJ1-2; D gene uncertain. Per the germline V gene, CDR1 is KGHSH and CDR2 is LQKENI. This CDR3 comprises 16 residues. V was pared by 3 bases and J by 4 bases, with 18 bases between. CDR3 bases: TGTGCCAGCTCACCCGACGCGATCGGGTCCGGCTATGGCTACACCTTC. This sequence encodes CASSPDAIGSGYGYTF.

This clone was detected only a few times. The J gene is TRBJ2-1, the V gene TRBV7-9, with D unresolved. With 0 bases removed from V and 7 bases from J, the gap between germline ends came to 4 bases. CDR1 is SEHNR, CDR2 FQNEAQ, per germline (reference sequence). This CDR3 comprises 12 residues. CDR3 nucleotide sequence: TGTGCCAGCAGCTTAGCGTGGAATGAGCAGTTCTTC. As protein: CASSLAWNEQFF.

This chain uses TRBV27 with TRBJ1-1, with 9 bases matching TRBD1. V gave up 5 bases and J gave up 1 base; unmatched junction bases: 2. This CDR3 spans 14 amino acids. Germline CDR1 reads MNHEY; CDR2 reads SMNVEV (reference sequence). The CDR3 here is CASSVQGANTEAFF. CDR3 DNA: TGTGCCAGCAGTGTACAGGGGGCGAACACTGAAGCTTTCTTT.

The V and J genes are TRBV10-2 and TRBJ2-1; tentatively, D is TRBD1 (6 bases). The V end was cut by 2 bases, the J end by 7 bases, with 9 bases between. The CDR3 has 13 amino acids. Germline CDR1 is WSHSY and CDR2 is SAAADI. The CDR3 nucleotides read TGCGCCAGCAGTGAGGAGGGGGTTAATGAGCAGTTCTTC. It codes for CASSEEGVNEQFF.

The CDR3 DNA is TGTGCCAGCAGCTTAGATAAGGGGGCCTATGGCTACACCTTC. Its translation is CASSLDKGAYGYTF. The chain uses TRBV11-3 and TRBJ1-2; 7 bases map to TRBD1. The J segment lost 4 bases and the V segment lost 0 bases, leaving 2 bases of the junction unmatched. The germline V gene has CDR1 SGHNT and CDR2 YENEEA. The CDR3 totals 14 residues.

V usage is TRBV9 and J usage is TRBJ1-2, with 7 bases identical to TRBD1. Looked up from germline, CDR1 is SGDLS and CDR2 is YYNGEE. Trimming removed 4 bases from V and 2 bases from J; junction bases left unmatched: 11. There are 16 residues in the CDR3. CDR3 sequence: CASSPRGQTVNYGYTF. CDR3 sequence (DNA): TGTGCCAGCAGCCCCCGGGGACAGACCGTAAACTATGGCTACACCTTC.

The V and J genes are TRBV5-1 and TRBJ1-6, with D possibly being TRBD1 (5 bases). The CDR3 is 15 amino acids. From germline, CDR1 is SGHRS and CDR2 YFSETQ. V was shortened by 1 base and J by 5 bases, with 10 bases between the two germline ends. In DNA, the CDR3 is TGCGCCAGCAGCTTGCTGGGACCCGATAATTCACCCCTCCACTTT. Translating it yields CASSLLGPDNSPLHF. Variable domain in full (rest from reference TRBV5-1 and TRBJ1-6): KAGVTQTPRYLIKTRGQQVTLSCSPISGHRSVSWYQQTPGQGLQFLFEYFSETQRNKGNFPGRFSGRQFSNSRSEMNVSTLELGDSALYLCASSLLGPDNSPLHFGNGTRLTVT.

The CDR3 reads CASSVGTSGGYEQYF. In DNA form, the CDR3 reads TGTGCCAGCAGCGTAGGGACTAGCGGGGGTTACGAGCAGTACTTC. The chain couples TRBV9 to TRBJ2-7, with 13 bases matching TRBD2. With V trimmed by 0 bases and J by 4 bases, 1 base remained unmatched. There are 15 residues in the CDR3. In germline, CDR1 is SGDLS, CDR2 YYNGEE.

The chain uses TRBV6-6 and TRBJ1-3; perhaps TRBD1 as D (6 bases). Germline values: CDR1 MNHNY, CDR2 SVGAGI (reference sequence). This CDR3 spans 13 amino acids. V lost 11 bases and J 6 bases, leaving 17 bases between the germline ends. CDR3 sequence: CAAHRAWANTIYF. CDR3 bases: TGTGCCGCCCACAGGGCCTGGGCAAACACCATATATTTT.

This chain uses TRBV19 with TRBJ1-2; 7 nucleotides agree with TRBD1. The CDR3 has 14 amino acids. Per the germline V gene, CDR1 is LNHDA and CDR2 is SQIVND (reference sequence). Trimming removed 5 bases from V and 4 bases from J; junction bases left unmatched: 7. CDR3: CASSLGQDIYGYTF. CDR3 DNA: TGTGCCAGTAGTCTTGGACAGGACATCTATGGCTACACCTTC.

This clone showed up just once. The chain employs TRBV15 and TRBJ1-3; no firm D call. V dropped 0 bases and J dropped 0 bases, with 9 bases sitting between them. The germline gives CDR1 LNHNV, CDR2 YYDKDF (reference sequence). The CDR3 consists of 16 residues. The CDR3 reads CATSRDLYSSGNTIYF. The CDR3 DNA reads as TGTGCCACCAGCAGAGATCTATATAGCTCTGGAAACACCATATATTTT.

In its sample, this clone was seen a few times. The chain couples TRBV2 to TRBJ1-2; 7 nucleotides line up with TRBD1. The CDR3 length is 15 residues. The V gene's germline CDR1 is SNHLY and CDR2 FYNNEI. The ends lost 7 bases at V and 4 bases at J; junction bases unmatched: 12. The CDR3 nucleotides are TGTGCCAGCACCCCCTATCGGGACAGAATCTATGGCTACACCTTC. Translation gives CASTPYRDRIYGYTF.

This clone was detected only once. J is TRBJ1-1 and V is TRBV11-2; D is uncertain. Trimming stripped 1 base from V and 1 base from J, with 13 bases between. The CDR3 runs to 16 residues. CDR1 is SGHAT, CDR2 FQNNGV, per germline. The CDR3 here is CASSLGPGEGNTEAFF. Written as DNA, the CDR3 is TGTGCCAGCAGCTTAGGTCCAGGAGAGGGGAACACTGAAGCTTTCTTT.

The V gene is TRBV6-2 or TRBV6-3, the J gene TRBJ1-6; D perhaps matches TRBD1 (5 bases). The CDR3 spans 18 residues. Germline CDR1 and CDR2: MNHEY and SVGEGT. Trimming pared 5 bases from V and 10 bases from J, leaving 27 bases between. CDR3: CASSQQDYEDIWDSPLHF. CDR3 DNA: TGTGCCAGCAGTCAGCAAGATTACGAGGACATCTGGGACTCACCCCTCCACTTT.

This sequence joins TRBV18 and TRBJ1-3; possibly TRBD1 for D (6 bases). CDR3 length: 15 amino acids. Trimming cost V 5 bases and J 0 bases, with 11 bases left between them. In germline, CDR1 is KGHSH, CDR2 LQKENI. CDR3 region: CASSSSTGSGNTIYF. CDR3 coding DNA: TGTGCCAGCTCATCGTCGACAGGCTCTGGAAACACCATATATTTT.

The genes are TRBV12-3 or TRBV12-4 and TRBJ1-3; D remains unclear. The V gene lost 7 bases and the J gene lost 0 bases, with 4 bases spanning the gap. The CDR3 length is 12 residues. The CDR3 spells CASTSSGNTIYF. The CDR3 DNA reads as TGTGCCAGCACGAGCTCTGGAAACACCATATATTTT.

The V and J genes are TRBV6-5 and TRBJ1-2; 8 bases fit TRBD1. The CDR3 has 13 amino acids. Germline-derived CDR1 and CDR2 are MNHEY and SVGAGI. V was clipped by 6 bases and J by 7 bases; unmatched bases: 7. In nucleotides, the CDR3 is TGTGCCAGCAGGAGGACAGGGCAGAGTGGCTACACCTTC. Its translation: CASRRTGQSGYTF.

The chain uses TRBV5-5 and TRBJ1-5; no clear D. Germline V CDR1 and CDR2: SGHKS, YYEKEE (reference sequence). This CDR3 contains 15 residues. The V and J ends lost 0 bases and 6 bases respectively, with 13 bases between them. As DNA, the CDR3 is TGTGCCAGCAGCTTGGGTAGGGCGTATGCTCAGCCCCAGCATTTT. Translating gives CASSLGRAYAQPQHF.

This chain joins TRBV19 and TRBJ1-4; no definite D call. Trimming took 5 bases from V and 0 from J, leaving 13 bases between them. There are 16 residues in the CDR3. Germline CDR1 LNHDA, CDR2 SQIVND (reference sequence). CDR3 region: CASSPFGRTTNEKLFF. Written as DNA, the CDR3 is TGTGCCAGTAGTCCGTTCGGGAGAACAACTAATGAAAAACTGTTTTTT.

In nucleotides, the CDR3 is TGTGCCAGCAGCTTGGGACGGTCTAATTCACCCCTCCACTTT. It translates to CASSLGRSNSPLHF. The chain joins TRBV5-4 to TRBJ1-6, with no clear D. Germline values: CDR1 SGHNT, CDR2 YYREEE (reference sequence). The V end lost 0 bases, the J end lost 6 bases, and 7 bases lay between the germline ends. This CDR3 comprises 14 residues.

This chain connects TRBV30 to TRBJ2-7; D unclear. This CDR3 has 14 residues. From germline, CDR1 is GTSNPN and CDR2 SVGIG (reference sequence). V dropped 0 bases and J dropped 2 bases, with 11 bases sitting between them. In DNA form, the CDR3 reads TGTGCCTGGAGTGTAGCAGTTCTCACCTACGAGCAGTACTTC. Its protein product is CAWSVAVLTYEQYF. The whole variable domain, filled in from reference TRBV30 and TRBJ2-7, reads SQTIHQWPATLVQPVGSPLSLECTVEGTSNPNLYWYRQAAGRGLQLLFYSVGIGQISSEVPQNLSASRPQDRQFILSSKKLLLSDSGFYLCAWSVAVLTYEQYFGPGTRLTVT.

The chain has TRBV9 and TRBJ2-3; TRBD2 might be the D (6 bases). In germline, CDR1 is SGDLS, CDR2 YYNGEE. The CDR3 is made up of 15 amino acids. Trimming took off 0 bases at V and 1 base at J, with 9 bases between the two ends. As DNA, the CDR3 is TGTGCCAGCAGCGTAGGGTGGGGGGGCACAGATACGCAGTATTTT. Its protein product is CASSVGWGGTDTQYF.